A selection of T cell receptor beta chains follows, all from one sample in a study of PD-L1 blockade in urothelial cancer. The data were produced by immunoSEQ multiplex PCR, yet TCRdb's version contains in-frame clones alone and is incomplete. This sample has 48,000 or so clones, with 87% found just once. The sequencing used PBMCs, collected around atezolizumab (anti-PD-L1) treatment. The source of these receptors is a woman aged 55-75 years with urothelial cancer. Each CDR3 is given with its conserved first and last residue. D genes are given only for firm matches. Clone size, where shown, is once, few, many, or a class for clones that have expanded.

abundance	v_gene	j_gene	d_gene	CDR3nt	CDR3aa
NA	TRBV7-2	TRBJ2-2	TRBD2	TGTGCCAGCAGCTTAGAGGGGACTAGCGGGGGGAGCGGGGAGCTGTTTTTT	CASSLEGTSGGSGELFF
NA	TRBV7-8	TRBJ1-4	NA	TGTGCCAGCAGCTTGGAGCAGACGGAGGAAAAACTGTTTTTT	CASSLEQTEEKLFF
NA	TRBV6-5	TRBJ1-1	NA	TGTGCGTCCAGCAGGGGATTAAACACTGAAGCTTTCTTT	CASSRGLNTEAFF
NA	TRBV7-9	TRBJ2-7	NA	TGTGCCAGCAGCCCGACAGAGACTTCCCCCTACGGGCAGTACTTC	CASSPTETSPYGQYF
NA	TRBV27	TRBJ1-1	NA	TGTGCCAGCAGTTTTCGGGGGACTGAAGCTTTCTTT	CASSFRGTEAFF
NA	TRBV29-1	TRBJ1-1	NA	TGCAGCGGTTCGGGGACACTGAACACTGAAGCTTTCTTT	CSGSGTLNTEAFF
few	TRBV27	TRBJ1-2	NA	TGTGCCAGCAGTTTAAATGGCGGGCTTAACTATGGCTACACCTTC	CASSLNGGLNYGYTF
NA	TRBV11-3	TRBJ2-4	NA	TGTGCCAGCAGCTTAGGGCAGGGGAGTAACAACATTCAGTACTTC	CASSLGQGSNNIQYF
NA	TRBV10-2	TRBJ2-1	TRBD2	TGCGCCAGCAGTGAGTCGCCTAGCGGGGGAATTAGCTCCTACAATGAGCAGTTCTTC	CASSESPSGGISSYNEQFF
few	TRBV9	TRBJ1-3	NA	TGTGCCAGCAGCGTAGGCAGGGTTGACACCATATATTTT	CASSVGRVDTIYF
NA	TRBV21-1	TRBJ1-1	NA	TGTGCCAGCAGCAAAGTGATAATGGGACAGTCAAACACTGAAGCTTTCTTT	CASSKVIMGQSNTEAFF
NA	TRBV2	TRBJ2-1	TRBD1	TGTGCCAGCAGTGAGTTGCAGGGGGCAAATGAGCAGTTCTTC	CASSELQGANEQFF
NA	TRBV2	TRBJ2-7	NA	TGTGCCAGCAATAGGGAGGGGGGCGCAGGATACGACGAGCAGTACTTC	CASNREGGAGYDEQYF
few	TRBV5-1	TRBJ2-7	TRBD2	TGCGCCAGCAGCGGGAATAGCGGGGCCTTCTCCTACGAGCAGTACTTC	CASSGNSGAFSYEQYF
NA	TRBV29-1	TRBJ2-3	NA	TGCAGCGTTGAATGGGGTCAGGGGGGAGATACGCAGTATTTT	CSVEWGQGGDTQYF
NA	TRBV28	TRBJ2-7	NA	TGTGCCAGCAGTTCCCCCAACACCGGAGACTACGAGCAGTACTTC	CASSSPNTGDYEQYF
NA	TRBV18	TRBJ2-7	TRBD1	TGTGCCAGCTCCCGGACAGGGATCTACGAGCAGTACTTC	CASSRTGIYEQYF
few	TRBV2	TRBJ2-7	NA	TGTGCCAGCAGTGAAAGCAGGGGCCCTCAGTTC	CASSESRGPQF
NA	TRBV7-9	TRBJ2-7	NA	TGTGCCAGCAGCCCGGACACCGTCCGCTCCTACGAGCAGTACTTC	CASSPDTVRSYEQYF
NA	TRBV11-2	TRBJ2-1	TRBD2	TGTGCCAGCAGCTTTTTGGGGGGGACCTTCAATGAGCAGTTCTTC	CASSFLGGTFNEQFF
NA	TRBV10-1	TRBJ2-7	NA	TGCGCCAGCAGTGAGTCTGGCCTCACTAAGCAGTACTTC	CASSESGLTKQYF
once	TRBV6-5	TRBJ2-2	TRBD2	TGTGCCAGTGGTGGGAGGGAGGGCGGGGAGCTGTTTTTT	CASGGREGGELFF
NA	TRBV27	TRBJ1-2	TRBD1	TGTGCCAGCAGTTCGGACAGGGGGCGCATAGCTTCTGGCTACACCTTC	CASSSDRGRIASGYTF
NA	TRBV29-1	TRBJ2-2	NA	TGCAGCGTTGCTCTTTTTGGACAGACAAACACCGGGGAGCTGTTTTTT	CSVALFGQTNTGELFF
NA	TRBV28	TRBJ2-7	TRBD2	TGTGCCAGCCTACCGGGACTAGCAGGTAACGAGCAGTACTTC	CASLPGLAGNEQYF
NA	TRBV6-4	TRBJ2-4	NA	TGTGCCACCTTGAAGCAGGGCGATTCGGTCAACATTCAGTACTTC	CATLKQGDSVNIQYF
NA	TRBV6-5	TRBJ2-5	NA	TGTGCCAGCAGCCCCGAGAGGAAGACCCAGTACTTC	CASSPERKTQYF
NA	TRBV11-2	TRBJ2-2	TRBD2	TGTGCCAGCAGCCTGCGGACTAGCGGGGATTCGAACACCGGGGAGCTGTTTTTT	CASSLRTSGDSNTGELFF
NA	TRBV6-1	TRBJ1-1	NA	TGTGCAACCGGAAGGGGGACTGAAGCTTTCTTT	CATGRGTEAFF
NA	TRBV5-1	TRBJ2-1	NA	TGCGCCAGCAGCTTGACAGGTCCCTCCTACAATGAGCAGTTCTTC	CASSLTGPSYNEQFF
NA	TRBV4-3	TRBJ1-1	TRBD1	TGCGCCAGCAGCCAAGGTGGACAGGGGGCTTTCTTT	CASSQGGQGAFF
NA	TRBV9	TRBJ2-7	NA	TGTGCCAGCAGCGTAGAACCAGATTCCTCCTACGAGCAGTACTTC	CASSVEPDSSYEQYF